This T cell receptor (beta chain) was captured in a study of blood T cell repertoires in COVID-19. Study-wide context: PBMCs, B-cell-depleted T cells, or T cells were the source of the cDNA or gDNA that made up the material.

Donors were grouped by their self-reported clinical history. This clone was picked up a small number of times. The table came from immunoSEQ multiplex PCR; TCRdb's copy has only in-frame clones and leaves some out. This sample has about 480,000 clones, with over 75% found just once. Germline lookup yields CDR1 SGHRS and CDR2 YFSETQ. V was cut by 0 bases and J by 1 base, with 13 bases left in between. The CDR3 covers 16 residues. The source material was PBMCs or T cells enriched from blood (not recorded which). This sequence originates from a woman aged 40 to 50 who had recovered from COVID-19. The chain employs TRBV5-1 and TRBJ1-1; weak D call: TRBD1 (5 bases). In DNA form, the CDR3 reads TGCGCCAGCAGCTTGGTTGCAGGGAGGCAGAACACTGAAGCTTTCTTT. Residues: CASSLVAGRQNTEAFF.